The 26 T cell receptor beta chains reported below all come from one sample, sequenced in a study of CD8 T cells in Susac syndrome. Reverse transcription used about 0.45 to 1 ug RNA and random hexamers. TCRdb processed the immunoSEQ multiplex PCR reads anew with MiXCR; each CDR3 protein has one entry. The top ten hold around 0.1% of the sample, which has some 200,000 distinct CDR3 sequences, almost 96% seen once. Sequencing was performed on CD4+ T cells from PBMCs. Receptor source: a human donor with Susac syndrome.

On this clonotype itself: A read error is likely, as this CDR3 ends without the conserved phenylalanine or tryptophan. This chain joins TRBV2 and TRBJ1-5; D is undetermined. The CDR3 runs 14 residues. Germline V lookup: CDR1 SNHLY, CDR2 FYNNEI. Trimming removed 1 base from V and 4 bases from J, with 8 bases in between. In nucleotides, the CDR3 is TGTGCCAGCAGTGAAGTGAGGGCAAATCAGCCCCAGCATTTG. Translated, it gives CASSEVRANQPQHL.

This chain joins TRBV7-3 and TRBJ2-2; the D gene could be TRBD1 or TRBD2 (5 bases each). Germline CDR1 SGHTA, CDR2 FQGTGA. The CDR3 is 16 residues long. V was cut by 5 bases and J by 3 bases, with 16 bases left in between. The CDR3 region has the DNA TGTGCCAGCAGCCTAAATGGGGGTTGGGACACCGGGGAGCTGTTTTTT. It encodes CASSLNGGWDTGELFF.

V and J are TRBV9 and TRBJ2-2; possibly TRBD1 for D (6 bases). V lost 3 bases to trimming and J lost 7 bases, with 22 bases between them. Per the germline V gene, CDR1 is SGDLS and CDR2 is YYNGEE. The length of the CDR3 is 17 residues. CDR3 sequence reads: CASSARDTGRYGGELFF. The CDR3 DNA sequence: TGTGCCAGCAGCGCCCGTGATACAGGGAGATATGGCGGGGAGCTGTTTTTT.

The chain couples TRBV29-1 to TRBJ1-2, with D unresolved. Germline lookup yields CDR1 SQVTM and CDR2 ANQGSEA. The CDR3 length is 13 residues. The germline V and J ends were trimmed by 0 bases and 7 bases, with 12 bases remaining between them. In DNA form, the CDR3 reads TGCAGCGTTGAAGAGGTTGAGGGTGGTGGCTACACCTTC. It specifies CSVEEVEGGGYTF.

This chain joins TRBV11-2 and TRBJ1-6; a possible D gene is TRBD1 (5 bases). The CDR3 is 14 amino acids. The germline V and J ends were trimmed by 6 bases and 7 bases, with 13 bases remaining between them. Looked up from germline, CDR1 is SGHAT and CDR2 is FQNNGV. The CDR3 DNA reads TGTGCCAGCAGGGTTAGGGACGGGAATTCACCCCTCCACTTT. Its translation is CASRVRDGNSPLHF. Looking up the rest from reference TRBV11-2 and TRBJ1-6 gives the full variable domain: EAGVAQSPRYKIIEKRQSVAFWCNPISGHATLYWYQQILGQGPKLLIQFQNNGVVDDSQLPKDRFSAERLKGVDSTLKIQPAKLEDSAVYLCASRVRDGNSPLHFGNGTRLTVT.

CDR3 DNA: TGCGCCAGCAGCCAAGCTCTAGCGGGGGCCCCCTACGAGCAGTACTTC. Amino acids: CASSQALAGAPYEQYF. This chain uses TRBV4-3 with TRBJ2-7; 10 bases are shared with TRBD2. The germline CDR1 and CDR2 sequences are LGHNA and YSLEER. The CDR3 is made up of 16 amino acids. With 1 base clipped from V and 2 bases from J, the junction kept 5 bases outside the gene matches.

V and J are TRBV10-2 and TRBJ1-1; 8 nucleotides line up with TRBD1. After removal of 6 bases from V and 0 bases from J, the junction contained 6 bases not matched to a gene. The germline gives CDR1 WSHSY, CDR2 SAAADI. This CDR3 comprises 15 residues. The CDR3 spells CASRQKTGVNTEAFF. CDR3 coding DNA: TGCGCCAGCAGGCAAAAGACAGGGGTGAACACTGAAGCTTTCTTT.

The CDR3 region is CASSLRQRINIQYF. The CDR3 DNA follows: TGTGCCAGCAGCCTACGACAGCGTATCAACATTCAGTACTTC. The chain links TRBV3-1 to TRBJ2-4, with D perhaps TRBD1 (5 bases). The ends were cut back, 4 bases at V and 7 bases at J, with 14 bases in the middle. The CDR3 has 14 amino acids. CDR1 LGHDT and CDR2 YNNKEL come from the germline V gene (reference sequence). Supplemented by reference TRBV3-1 and TRBJ2-4, the full variable domain reads DTAVSQTPKYLVTQMGNDKSIKCEQNLGHDTMYWYKQDSKKFLKIMFSYNNKELIINETVPNRFSPKSPDKAHLNLHINSLELGDSAVYFCASSLRQRINIQYFGAGTRLSVL.

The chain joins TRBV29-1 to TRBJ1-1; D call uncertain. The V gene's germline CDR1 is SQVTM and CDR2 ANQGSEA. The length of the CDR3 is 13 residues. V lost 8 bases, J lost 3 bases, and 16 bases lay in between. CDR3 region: CSSNGGRYTEAFF. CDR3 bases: TGCAGCTCCAACGGCGGGAGGTACACTGAAGCTTTCTTT.

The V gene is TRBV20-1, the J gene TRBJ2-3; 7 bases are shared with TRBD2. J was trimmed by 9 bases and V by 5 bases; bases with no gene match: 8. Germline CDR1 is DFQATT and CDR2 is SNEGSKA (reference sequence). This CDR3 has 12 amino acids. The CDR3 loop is CSAGGLVFTQYF. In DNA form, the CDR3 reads TGCAGTGCTGGCGGACTAGTTTTCACGCAGTATTTT.

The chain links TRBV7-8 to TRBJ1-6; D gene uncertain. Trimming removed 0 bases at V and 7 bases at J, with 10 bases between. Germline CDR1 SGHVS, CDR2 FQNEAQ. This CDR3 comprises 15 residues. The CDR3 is CASSLAADRNSPLHF. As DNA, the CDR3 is TGTGCCAGCAGCTTAGCCGCGGACCGGAATTCACCCCTCCACTTT. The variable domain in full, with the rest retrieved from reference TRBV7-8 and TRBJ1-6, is GAGVSQSPRYKVAKRGQDVALRCDPISGHVSLFWYQQALGQGPEFLTYFQNEAQLDKSGLPSDRFFAERPEGSVSTLKIQRTQQEDSAVYLCASSLAADRNSPLHFGNGTRLTVT.

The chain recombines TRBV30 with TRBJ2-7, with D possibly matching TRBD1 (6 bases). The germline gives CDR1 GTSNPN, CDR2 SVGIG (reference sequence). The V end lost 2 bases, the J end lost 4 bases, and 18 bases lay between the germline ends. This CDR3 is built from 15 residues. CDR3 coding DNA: TGTGCCTGGAGTCTAGGTGGGGGCTTCGGATACGAGCAGTACTTC. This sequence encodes CAWSLGGGFGYEQYF. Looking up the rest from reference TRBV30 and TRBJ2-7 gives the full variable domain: SQTIHQWPATLVQPVGSPLSLECTVEGTSNPNLYWYRQAAGRGLQLLFYSVGIGQISSEVPQNLSASRPQDRQFILSSKKLLLSDSGFYLCAWSLGGGFGYEQYFGPGTRLTVT.

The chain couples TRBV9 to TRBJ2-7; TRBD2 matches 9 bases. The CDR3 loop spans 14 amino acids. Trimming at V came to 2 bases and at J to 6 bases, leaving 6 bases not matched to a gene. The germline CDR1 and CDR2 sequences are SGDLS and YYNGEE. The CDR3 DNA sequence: TGTGCCAGCAGCGTCTCCGGGACTAGCTCCGAGCAGTACTTC. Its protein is CASSVSGTSSEQYF.

CDR3 amino acids: CSAKGGYSTDTQYF. The CDR3 nucleotides are TGCAGTGCAAAGGGGGGATATAGCACAGATACGCAGTATTTT. The chain combines TRBV20-1 with TRBJ2-3, with D tentatively TRBD1 or TRBD2 (6 bases each). Trimming removed 6 bases from V and 0 bases from J, with 13 bases in between. This CDR3 region has 14 residues. Germline V CDR1 and CDR2: DFQATT, SNEGSKA (reference sequence).

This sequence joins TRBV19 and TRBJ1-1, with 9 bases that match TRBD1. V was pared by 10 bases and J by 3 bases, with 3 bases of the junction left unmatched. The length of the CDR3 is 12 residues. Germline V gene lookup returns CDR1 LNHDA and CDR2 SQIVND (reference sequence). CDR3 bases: TGTGCCACGGGACAGGGTCACACTGAAGCTTTCTTT. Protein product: CATGQGHTEAFF.

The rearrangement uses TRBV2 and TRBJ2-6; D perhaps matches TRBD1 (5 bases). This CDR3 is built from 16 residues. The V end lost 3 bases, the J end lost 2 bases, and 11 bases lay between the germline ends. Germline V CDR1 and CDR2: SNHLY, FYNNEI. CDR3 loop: CASSDLGLTGANVLTF. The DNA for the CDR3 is TGTGCCAGCAGTGATTTGGGGCTTACTGGGGCCAACGTCCTGACTTTC.

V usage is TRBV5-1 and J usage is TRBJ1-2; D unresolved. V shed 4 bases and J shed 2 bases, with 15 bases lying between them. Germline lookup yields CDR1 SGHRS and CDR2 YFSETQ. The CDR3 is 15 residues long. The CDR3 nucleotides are TGCGCCAGCAGCAAGTACAGCGGCCTCAACTATGGCTACACCTTC. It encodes CASSKYSGLNYGYTF.

The CDR3 DNA reads TGTGCCAGCAGTCCCCCCGGGACAGCGGTCTCACCCCTCCACTTT. Translation: CASSPPGTAVSPLHF. The chain is built from TRBV2 and TRBJ1-6; 7 positions match TRBD1. The trim removed 5 bases at V and 10 bases at J, leaving 11 bases unmatched. Germline assignment: CDR1 SNHLY and CDR2 FYNNEI. The CDR3 length is 15 residues.

The CDR3 sequence: CAWRGQGAGELFF. The CDR3 coding sequence is TGTGCCTGGAGGGGACAGGGGGCCGGGGAGCTGTTTTTT. The chain combines TRBV30 with TRBJ2-2, with 11 bases lining up with TRBD1. Germline values: CDR1 GTSNPN, CDR2 SVGIG (reference sequence). This CDR3 contains 13 residues. Trimming took 3 bases from V and 6 from J; bases not matched to a gene: 0.

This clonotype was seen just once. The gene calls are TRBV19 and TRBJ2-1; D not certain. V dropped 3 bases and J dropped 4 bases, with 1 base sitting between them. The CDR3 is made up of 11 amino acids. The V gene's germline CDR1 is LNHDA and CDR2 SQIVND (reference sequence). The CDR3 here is CASSIYNEQFF. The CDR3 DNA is TGTGCCAGTAGTATTTACAATGAGCAGTTCTTC.

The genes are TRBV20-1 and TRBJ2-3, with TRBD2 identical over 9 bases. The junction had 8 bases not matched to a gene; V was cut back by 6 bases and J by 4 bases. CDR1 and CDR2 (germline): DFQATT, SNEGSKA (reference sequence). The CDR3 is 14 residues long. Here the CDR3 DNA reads TGCAGTGCCTCGCGGGGGGGCCGCGCAGATACGCAGTATTTT. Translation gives CSASRGGRADTQYF.

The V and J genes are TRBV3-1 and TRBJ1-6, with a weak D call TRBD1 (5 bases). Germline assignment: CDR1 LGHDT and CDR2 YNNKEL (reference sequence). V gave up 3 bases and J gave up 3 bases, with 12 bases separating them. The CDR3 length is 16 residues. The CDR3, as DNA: TGTGCCAGCAGCCAGTGGGGACTCAGCTATAATTCACCCCTCCACTTT. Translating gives CASSQWGLSYNSPLHF.

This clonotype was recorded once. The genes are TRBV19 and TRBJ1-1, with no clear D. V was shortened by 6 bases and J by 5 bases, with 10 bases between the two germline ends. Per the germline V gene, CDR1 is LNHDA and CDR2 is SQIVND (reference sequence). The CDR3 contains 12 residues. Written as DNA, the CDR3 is TGTGCCAGTAGCTTAGCTTTGACTGAAGCTTTCTTT. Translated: CASSLALTEAFF.

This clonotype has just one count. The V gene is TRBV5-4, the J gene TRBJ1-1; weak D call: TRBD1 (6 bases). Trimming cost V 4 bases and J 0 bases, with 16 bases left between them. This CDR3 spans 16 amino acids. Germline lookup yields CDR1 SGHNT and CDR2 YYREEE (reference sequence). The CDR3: CASSPGARGMNTEAFF. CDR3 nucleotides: TGTGCCAGCAGCCCGGGGGCGCGGGGGATGAACACTGAAGCTTTCTTT.

The CDR3 loop reads CASSQDMAAVGPQHF. In nucleotides, the CDR3 is TGTGCCAGCAGCCAAGATATGGCCGCGGTGGGGCCCCAGCATTTT. The rearrangement joins TRBV3-1 to TRBJ1-5; D remains ambiguous. Trimming pared 0 bases from V and 9 bases from J, leaving 15 bases between. The CDR3 is 15 amino acids. CDR1 is LGHDT and CDR2 is YNNKEL in the germline V gene (reference sequence).

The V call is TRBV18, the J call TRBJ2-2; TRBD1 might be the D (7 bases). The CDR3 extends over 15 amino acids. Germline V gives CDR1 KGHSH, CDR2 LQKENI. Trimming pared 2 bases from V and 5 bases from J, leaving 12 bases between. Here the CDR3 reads CASSPETGRTGELFF. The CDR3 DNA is TGTGCCAGCTCACCAGAGACAGGGAGGACCGGGGAGCTGTTTTTT.